This TCR beta chain was obtained from a study of Graves' ophthalmopathy and Graves' hyperthyroidism. The CDR3 runs to 16 residues. V was shortened by 1 base and J by 0 bases, with 12 bases between the two germline ends. CDR1 and CDR2 from the germline V gene are SGHAT and FQNNGV. Study-level points and caveats: Stable hyperthyroidism and ophthalmopathy were told apart by a 13-signature model, which achieved 85% to 90% sensitivity and over 65% specificity.

In its sample, this clonotype was seen a few times. Its antigen is not known. CDR3 regions of TCR beta were amplified from RNA transcripts. HTBI primers primed a first-round RT-PCR, and a second-round multiplex PCR followed. MiXCR, run by TCRdb on the multiplex PCR reads, gives a single entry per CDR3 protein. The sample records a few hundred thousand distinct CDR3 sequences, roughly 15% being singletons. Patients in the hyperthyroidism group, adults aged 18 to 65, were newly diagnosed, under 2 months' duration. In this cohort, patients with other autoimmune diseases, uncontrolled infections, pregnancy or lactation were excluded. PBMCs originated in more than 7.5 ml of fresh peripheral blood.

Input material: peripheral blood. The TCR originated in a woman younger than 35 with stable Graves' hyperthyroidism. The chain joins TRBV11-2 to TRBJ1-1, with D perhaps TRBD1 (6 bases). The CDR3 bases are TGTGCCAGCAGCTTAGTTGGGGGCCCTGTGAACACTGAAGCTTTCTTT. As protein: CASSLVGGPVNTEAFF.